These T cell receptor beta chains were read from a single sample in a study of cytotoxic CD8 clonotypes in ibrutinib-treated CLL. Clones were sequenced by immunoSEQ multiplex PCR, and TCRdb holds only the in-frame ones, with some missing. The sample has around 40,000 clones; approximately 70% are singletons. The input for sequencing was PBMCs, taken at disease progression, from a patient treated with ibrutinib. The receptors stem from a human donor with chronic lymphocytic leukemia. Both conserved end residues are part of each CDR3. A D gene is named only where the DNA matches it firmly. Expanded clones get a size class; other rows say once, few or many, or leave the size out.

>TRBJ2-7|.|TRBV5-1|TRBD1
CASSSGQGPVDEQYF
TGCGCCAGCAGCTCTGGACAGGGCCCAGTCGACGAGCAGTACTTC
>TRBJ2-3|.|TRBV10-3|.
CAIRPGPDTDTQYF
TGTGCCATCAGGCCTGGGCCCGACACAGATACGCAGTATTTT
>TRBJ2-7|.|TRBV25-1|TRBD1
CASSAVRQGYSYEQYF
TGTGCCAGCAGTGCCGTCAGACAGGGGTACTCCTACGAGCAGTACTTC
>TRBJ2-3|.|TRBV29-1|TRBD2
CSVEVDPDPGGPSDTQYF
TGCAGCGTTGAAGTGGACCCGGATCCGGGGGGGCCATCCGATACGCAGTATTTT
>TRBJ2-1|once|TRBV6-5|.
CASSYPGNEQFF
TGTGCCAGCAGTTACCCCGGTAATGAGCAGTTCTTC
>TRBJ1-2|.|TRBV21-1|.
CASNTGGQGLVCYGYTF
TGTGCCAGCAACACGGGGGGACAGGGCCTCGTTTGCTATGGCTACACCTTC
>TRBJ2-7|.|TRBV7-6|TRBD2
CASSPNVGGYYEQYF
TGTGCCAGCAGCCCAAATGTCGGGGGGTACTACGAGCAGTACTTC
>TRBJ1-1|.|TRBV6-1|TRBD1
CASSDGWPTGGNTEAFF
TGTGCCAGCAGTGATGGGTGGCCGACAGGGGGGAACACTGAAGCTTTCTTT
>TRBJ2-7|.|TRBV11-2|.
CASSSSWGREQYF
TGTGCCAGCAGCTCATCGTGGGGGCGCGAGCAGTACTTC
>TRBJ1-3|.|TRBV19|.
CASISLSGNTIYF
TGTGCCAGTATCAGCCTCTCTGGAAACACCATATATTTT
>TRBJ1-3|.|TRBV7-6|.
CASSLSLAGNTIYF
TGTGCCAGCAGCTTATCCTTAGCAGGAAACACCATATATTTT
>TRBJ2-3|few|TRBV6-4|TRBD2
CASSDGEGGSDTQYF
TGTGCCAGCAGTGACGGGGAGGGTGGCTCAGATACGCAGTATTTT
>TRBJ2-7|.|TRBV2|.
CASKVGKNRFYEQYF
TGTGCCAGCAAGGTCGGCAAAAATAGGTTCTACGAGCAGTACTTC
>TRBJ1-1|.|TRBV2|TRBD1
CASSWDSTEAFF
TGTGCCAGCAGTTGGGACAGCACTGAAGCTTTCTTT
>TRBJ2-1|.|TRBV9|TRBD2
CASSVPGLAGGGMLFF
TGTGCCAGCAGCGTCCCTGGACTAGCGGGGGGAGGAATGCTGTTCTTC
>TRBJ2-7|.|TRBV27|.
CARSINPTPLGDYEQYF
TGTGCCAGAAGCATAAACCCGACCCCTCTCGGGGACTACGAGCAGTACTTC
>TRBJ2-7|.|TRBV28|TRBD1
CASRYIGGPYEQYF
TGTGCCAGCAGGTACATAGGGGGCCCCTACGAGCAGTACTTC
>TRBJ1-1|.|TRBV19|.
CASSLQPGTTEAFF
TGTGCCAGTAGCCTACAACCGGGTACCACTGAAGCTTTCTTT
>TRBJ2-7|.|TRBV28|.
CASSFQDGPYEQYF
TGTGCCAGCAGTTTTCAGGACGGACCCTACGAGCAGTACTTC
>TRBJ2-1|.|TRBV5-1|TRBD2
CASSLAGGEGEQFF
TGCGCCAGCAGCTTGGCGGGAGGGGAAGGGGAGCAGTTCTTC
>TRBJ2-2|once|TRBV5-1|.
CASSLGQSTGELFF
TGCGCCAGCAGCTTAGGTCAGAGCACCGGGGAGCTGTTTTTT
>TRBJ2-7|.|TRBV6-1|.
CASSEVVQTYF
TGTGCCAGCAGTGAAGTCGTACAGACGTACTTC
>TRBJ2-2|.|TRBV28|.
CASRADPVLRELFF
TGTGCCAGCAGGGCCGACCCTGTGCTCCGGGAGCTGTTTTTT